This TCR beta chain was sequenced in a study of human T cells and chemical hapten exposure. TCRdb re-derived calls from the RACE reads in MiXCR, one entry per CDR3 protein. The sample yields nearly 350,000 distinct CDR3 sequences, approximately 6.9% seen once. This clonotype was observed a handful of times. This sample's time point: patch test 1, 2 weeks after DPC sensitization. Sample treatment: therapeutic diphenylcyclopropenone sensitization with weekly scalp DPC. This CDR3 has 14 amino acids. V gave up 6 bases and J gave up 2 bases; unmatched junction bases: 6. CDR1 MNHEY and CDR2 SMNVEV come from the germline V gene (reference sequence).

Sequenced material: whole blood, taken in connection with sensitization to the hapten diphenylcyclopropenone (DPC). This TCR was recovered from a woman aged 18 to 35 with alopecia areata. Some clones in this sample may be carry-over from other donors' samples. J is TRBJ2-7 and V is TRBV27, with 8 nucleotides matching TRBD2. The CDR3 is CASRRGGLAYEQYF. The CDR3 nucleotides read TGTGCCAGCAGGCGCGGGGGGCTCGCCTACGAGCAGTACTTC.